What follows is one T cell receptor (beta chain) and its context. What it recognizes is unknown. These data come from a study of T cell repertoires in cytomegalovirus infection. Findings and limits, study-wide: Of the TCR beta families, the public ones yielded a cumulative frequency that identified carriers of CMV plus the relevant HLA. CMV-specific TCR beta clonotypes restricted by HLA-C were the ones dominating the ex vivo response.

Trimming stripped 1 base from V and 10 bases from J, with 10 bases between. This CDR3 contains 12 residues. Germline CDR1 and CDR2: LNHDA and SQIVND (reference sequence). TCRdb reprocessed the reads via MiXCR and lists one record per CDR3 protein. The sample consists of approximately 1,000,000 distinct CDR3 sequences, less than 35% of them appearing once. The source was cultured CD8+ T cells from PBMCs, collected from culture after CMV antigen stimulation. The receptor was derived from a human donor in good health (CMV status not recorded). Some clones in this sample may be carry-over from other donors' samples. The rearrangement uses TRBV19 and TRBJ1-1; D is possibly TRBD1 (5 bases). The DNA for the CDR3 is TGTGCCAGTAGTATAGGGAGGACACGAGCTTTCTTT. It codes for CASSIGRTRAFF.